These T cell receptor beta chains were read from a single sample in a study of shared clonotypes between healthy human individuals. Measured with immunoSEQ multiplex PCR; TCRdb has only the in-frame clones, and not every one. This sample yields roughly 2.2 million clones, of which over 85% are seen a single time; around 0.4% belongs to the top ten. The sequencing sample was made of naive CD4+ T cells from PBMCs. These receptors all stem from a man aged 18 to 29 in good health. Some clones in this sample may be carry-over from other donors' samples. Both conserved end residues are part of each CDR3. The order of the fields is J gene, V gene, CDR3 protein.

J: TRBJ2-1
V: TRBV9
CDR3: CASSVSVSYNEQFF

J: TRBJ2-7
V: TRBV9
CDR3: CASSRFVLGSYEQYF

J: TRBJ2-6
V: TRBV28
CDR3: CASSAHDRGRPGANVLTF

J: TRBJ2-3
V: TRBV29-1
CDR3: CSVGRVLLRDTQYF

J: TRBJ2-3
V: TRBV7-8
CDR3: CASISSKTDTQYF

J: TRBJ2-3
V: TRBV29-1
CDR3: CSVEGGQGFSDTQYF

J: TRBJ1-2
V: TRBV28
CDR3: CASSRDREVLGGYTF

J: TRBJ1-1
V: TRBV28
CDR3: CASSLGGMNTEAFF

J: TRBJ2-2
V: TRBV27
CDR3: CASSTRGLTGELFF

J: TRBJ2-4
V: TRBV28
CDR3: CASSSLAGVGYLTKNIQYF

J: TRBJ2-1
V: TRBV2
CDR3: CARNTQEGPDVRSYNEQFF

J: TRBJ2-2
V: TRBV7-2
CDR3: CASSFDRYTGELFF

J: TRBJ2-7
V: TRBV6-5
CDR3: CASARPSASSYEQYF

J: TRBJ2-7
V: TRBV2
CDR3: CASSKETGEVEQYF

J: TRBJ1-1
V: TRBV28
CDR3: CASSLGTHLGAFF

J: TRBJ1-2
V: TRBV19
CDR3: CASRTDGYGYTF

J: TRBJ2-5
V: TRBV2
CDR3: CASSDSRGETQYF

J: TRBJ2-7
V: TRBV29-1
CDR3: CSVAASGSSYEQYF

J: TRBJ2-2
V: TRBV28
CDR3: CASSPAGPLGTGELFF

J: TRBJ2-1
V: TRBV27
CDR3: CASSSGLPYNEQFF

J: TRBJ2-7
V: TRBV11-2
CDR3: CASSLTDRGRLHYEQYF

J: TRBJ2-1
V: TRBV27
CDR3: CASSLGGSHYNEQFF

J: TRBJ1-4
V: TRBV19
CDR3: CASSDRGGEKLFF

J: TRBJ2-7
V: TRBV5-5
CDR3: CASSLVLAGTYEQYF

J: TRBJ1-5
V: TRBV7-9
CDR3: CASSLGADNSNQPQHF

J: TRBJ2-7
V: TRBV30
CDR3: CACRTGRAYEQYF

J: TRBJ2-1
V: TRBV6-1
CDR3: CASSDGRGHEQFF